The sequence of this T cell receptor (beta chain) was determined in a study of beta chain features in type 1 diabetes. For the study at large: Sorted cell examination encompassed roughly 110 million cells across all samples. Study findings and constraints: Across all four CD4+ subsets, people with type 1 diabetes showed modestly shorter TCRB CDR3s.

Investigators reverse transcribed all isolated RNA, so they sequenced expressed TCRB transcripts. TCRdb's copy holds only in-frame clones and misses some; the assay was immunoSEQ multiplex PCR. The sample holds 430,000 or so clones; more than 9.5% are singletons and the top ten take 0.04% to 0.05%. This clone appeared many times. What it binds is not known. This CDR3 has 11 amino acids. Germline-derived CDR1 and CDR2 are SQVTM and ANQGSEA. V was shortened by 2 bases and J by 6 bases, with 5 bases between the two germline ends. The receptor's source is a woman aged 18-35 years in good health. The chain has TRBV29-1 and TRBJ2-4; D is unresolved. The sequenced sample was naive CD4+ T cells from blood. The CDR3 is CSVEKGNIQYF. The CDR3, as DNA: TGCAGCGTTGAAAAGGGAAACATTCAGTACTTC.